This T cell receptor (beta chain) was identified during a study of cytomegalovirus exposure and HLA in healthy donors. The study, taken as a whole, reports: Segments of the TCR beta V type were, in most cases, productive about 87% or about 30% of the time in an earlier analysis.

Comments on this clone: Its antigen is unidentified.

The primer mix had 60 Vbeta and 13 Jbeta primers. Here immunoSEQ multiplex PCR was the method, and the copy in TCRdb shows in-frame clones only, minus some. The data show more than 85,000 clones, 55% to 80% seen once. Sequenced sample: PBMCs. The TCR originated in a female donor in good health and CMV-seronegative.

CDR3 region: CASSQAGGAETQYF. The CDR3 nucleotides read TGCGCCAGCAGCCAAGCCGGGGGAGCGGAGACCCAGTACTTC. The J gene is TRBJ2-5, the V gene TRBV4-1; D is perhaps TRBD2 (6 bases). The V end lost 1 base, the J end lost 5 bases, and 11 bases lay between the germline ends. Germline V lookup: CDR1 MGHRA, CDR2 YSYEKL. The CDR3 length is 14 residues.